This TCR beta chain was sequenced for a study of T cell clones after liver transplantation. Sequencing used immunoSEQ multiplex PCR; TCRdb keeps in-frame clones, though not all of them. This sample carries fewer than 25,000 clones, 80% to 95% of them seen once, and the ten largest clones take roughly 25%. CDR3 length: 15 residues. The V and J ends lost 5 bases and 1 base, in that order; junction bases with no gene match: 4. Germline V lookup: CDR1 SGHVS, CDR2 FNYEAQ. The genes are TRBV7-6 and TRBJ2-2, with TRBD1 identical over 7 bases. The sample was CD8+ T cells from blood, taken roughly 26 months after liver transplant. The clonotype was recovered from a human patient who received a liver transplant. Some T cells could come from the graft donor. In nucleotides, the CDR3 is TGTGCCAGCAGCGCTAGGACAGGGAACACCGGGGAGCTGTTTTTT. Translated: CASSARTGNTGELFF.